These T cell receptor beta chains were read from a single sample in a study of shared clonotypes between healthy human individuals. Method: immunoSEQ multiplex PCR; TCRdb's copy keeps in-frame clones and lacks some. In the table there are some 490,000 clones, about 85% of which are singletons. Material: PBMCs. The source is a woman aged 40-49 years in good health. Some clones in this sample may be carry-over from other donors' samples. Each CDR3 is given with its conserved first and last residue. A D gene is named only where the DNA matches it firmly. A row's size may be missing; if present it is once, few, many or a size class.

CASKGNRWETQYF | TGTGCCAGCAAGGGTAATAGGTGGGAGACCCAGTACTTC | TRBJ2-5 | NA | TRBV6-5 | NA
CAWSGQNYGYTF | TGTGCCTGGAGCGGACAGAACTATGGCTACACCTTC | TRBJ1-2 | NA | TRBV30 | NA
CASSAELAGQNTGELFF | TGCGCCAGCAGCGCAGAACTAGCGGGACAAAACACCGGGGAGCTGTTTTTT | TRBJ2-2 | NA | TRBV4-3 | TRBD2
CASSLKGQGESYGYTF | TGCGCCAGCAGCTTAAAAGGACAGGGGGAGAGCTATGGCTACACCTTC | TRBJ1-2 | NA | TRBV5-1 | TRBD1
CASSRTSVQETQYF | TGTGCCAGCAGTAGGACTAGCGTACAAGAGACCCAGTACTTC | TRBJ2-5 | NA | TRBV5-4 | TRBD2
CASSFSSGNTIYF | TGTGCCAGCAGCTTTTCGTCTGGAAACACCATATATTTT | TRBJ1-3 | NA | TRBV5-6 | NA
CSVGTSGTGETQYF | TGCAGCGTTGGGACTAGCGGGACTGGTGAGACCCAGTACTTC | TRBJ2-5 | NA | TRBV29-1 | TRBD2
CASRVGRVSGEQFF | TGCGCCAGCCGGGTAGGGAGGGTGTCGGGTGAGCAGTTCTTC | TRBJ2-1 | few | TRBV5-1 | TRBD2
CASSPGQGGSGNTIYF | TGTGCCAGCAGTCCGGGACAGGGAGGCTCCGGAAACACCATATATTTT | TRBJ1-3 | NA | TRBV2 | TRBD1
CASSQAVPYNEQFF | TGTGCCAGCAGCCAAGCGGTCCCCTACAATGAGCAGTTCTTC | TRBJ2-1 | many | TRBV7-2 | NA
CATSRGGAGPTDTQYF | TGTGCCACCAGCAGAGGAGGAGCGGGACCCACAGATACGCAGTATTTT | TRBJ2-3 | once | TRBV15 | TRBD2
CASSVRVSSTDEQFF | TGTGCCAGTAGTGTCCGGGTCTCCAGCACCGATGAGCAGTTCTTC | TRBJ2-1 | NA | TRBV19 | NA
CASSSSPSSEAFF | TGTGCCAGCAGCTCCAGTCCGTCCAGTGAAGCTTTCTTT | TRBJ1-1 | NA | TRBV7-3 | NA
CASSGSGNTEAFF | TGCGCCAGCAGTGGAAGTGGGAACACTGAAGCTTTCTTT | TRBJ1-1 | NA | TRBV10-1 | NA
CASSPDLRDTGELFF | TGTGCCAGCAGCCCCGACCTGAGGGATACCGGGGAGCTGTTTTTT | TRBJ2-2 | NA | TRBV7-3 | NA
CASSESGNQPQHF | TGCGCCAGCAGTGAGTCGGGAAATCAGCCCCAGCATTTT | TRBJ1-5 | NA | TRBV10-1 | NA
CASSSAVAGRRTGELFF | TGTGCCAGTAGTTCAGCGGTAGCGGGAAGGAGGACCGGGGAGCTGTTTTTT | TRBJ2-2 | NA | TRBV19 | TRBD2
CASSQDRRLAAYEQYF | TGTGCCAGCAGCCAAGATCGGAGACTAGCGGCTTACGAGCAGTACTTC | TRBJ2-7 | NA | TRBV14 | TRBD2
CATLDRGYGSNQPQHF | TGTGCCACCCTGGACAGGGGGTACGGTAGCAATCAGCCCCAGCATTTT | TRBJ1-5 | NA | TRBV28 | TRBD1
CASREEFNQPQHF | TGTGCCAGCAGAGAAGAATTCAATCAGCCCCAGCATTTT | TRBJ1-5 | NA | TRBV2 | NA
CASSVVPGLAGGDNEQFF | TGTGCCAGCAGCGTAGTGCCGGGACTAGCGGGAGGAGACAATGAGCAGTTCTTC | TRBJ2-1 | NA | TRBV9 | TRBD2
CASSSGVRHEQYF | TGTGCCAGCAGTTCGGGGGTCCGACACGAGCAGTACTTC | TRBJ2-7 | NA | TRBV6-6 | NA
CASSLTGTSFHEQYF | TGTGCCAGCAGCTTAACGGGGACTAGCTTCCACGAGCAGTACTTC | TRBJ2-7 | NA | TRBV7-3 | TRBD2
CAISDPGPIGTYEQYF | TGTGCCATCAGTGATCCGGGACCGATAGGGACCTACGAGCAGTACTTC | TRBJ2-7 | once | TRBV10-3 | NA
CASSLSTSDWQFF | TGTGCCAGCAGTTTATCGACTAGCGATTGGCAGTTCTTC | TRBJ2-1 | NA | TRBV27 | TRBD2
CASSGEGWTGEKLFF | TGTGCCAGCAGCGGCGAGGGGTGGACCGGTGAAAAACTGTTTTTT | TRBJ1-4 | NA | TRBV9 | NA
CASSLAGTANYEQYF | TGCGCCAGCAGCTTGGCCGGGACAGCCAACTACGAGCAGTACTTC | TRBJ2-7 | NA | TRBV5-1 | TRBD1
CASSPHRVGGYTF | TGTGCCAGCAGTCCGCACAGGGTTGGTGGCTACACCTTC | TRBJ1-2 | NA | TRBV25-1 | NA
CASSFGTTANYGYTF | TGTGCCAGCAGTTTCGGGACGACAGCTAACTATGGCTACACCTTC | TRBJ1-2 | NA | TRBV27 | NA
CAAGTSGRGEQFF | TGTGCGGCCGGGACTAGCGGGAGGGGTGAGCAGTTCTTC | TRBJ2-1 | NA | TRBV28 | TRBD2
CASSERGSSYNEQFF | TGCGCCAGCAGTGAGCGGGGATCCTCCTACAATGAGCAGTTCTTC | TRBJ2-1 | NA | TRBV10-2 | NA
CASSTTRGSGETQYF | TGTGCCAGCTCAACAACTAGGGGATCGGGAGAGACCCAGTACTTC | TRBJ2-5 | NA | TRBV18 | NA
CASRTGASYEQYF | TGTGCCAGCCGGACAGGGGCGTCCTACGAGCAGTACTTC | TRBJ2-7 | NA | TRBV6-6 | TRBD1
CASSPGWGREQYF | TGTGCCAGCAGCCCAGGATGGGGGCGCGAGCAGTACTTC | TRBJ2-7 | NA | TRBV7-9 | NA
CASSQYQETQYF | TGTGCCAGCAGCCAGTACCAAGAGACCCAGTACTTC | TRBJ2-5 | once | TRBV7-2 | NA
CASTRGNTIYF | TGTGCCAGCACCCGGGGAAACACCATATATTTT | TRBJ1-3 | NA | TRBV6-5 | NA
CASSHAQGGNEQFF | TGTGCCAGCAGTCATGCACAGGGGGGCAATGAGCAGTTCTTC | TRBJ2-1 | once | TRBV27 | TRBD1
CASSLIQRETQYF | TGCGCCAGCAGCCTGATACAAAGAGAGACCCAGTACTTC | TRBJ2-5 | NA | TRBV4-1 | NA
CSVVEQVNQPQHF | TGCAGCGTTGTGGAACAGGTCAATCAGCCCCAGCATTTT | TRBJ1-5 | many | TRBV29-1 | NA
CAWSRNRDSYGYTF | TGTGCCTGGAGCCGGAACAGGGACTCCTATGGCTACACCTTC | TRBJ1-2 | NA | TRBV30 | NA
CASSQDTGNIQYF | TGCGCCAGCAGCCAAGATACAGGAAACATTCAGTACTTC | TRBJ2-4 | NA | TRBV4-3 | NA
CASSWSGQGGYTF | TGTGCCAGCAGTTGGTCGGGACAGGGAGGCTACACCTTC | TRBJ1-2 | NA | TRBV6-6 | TRBD1
CASSSGTGSRNEQFF | TGTGCCAGCTCATCAGGGACAGGGTCTCGGAATGAGCAGTTCTTC | TRBJ2-1 | NA | TRBV18 | TRBD1
CASSPEGQPYNEQFF | TGTGCCAGCAGCCCTGAAGGACAGCCTTACAATGAGCAGTTCTTC | TRBJ2-1 | NA | TRBV9 | NA
CASSWTTGLNTEAFF | TGTGCCAGCAGCTGGACGACAGGACTGAACACTGAAGCTTTCTTT | TRBJ1-1 | NA | TRBV7-9 | NA
CASSPRGQTEAFF | TGTGCCAGCAGCCCTCGAGGACAGACTGAAGCTTTCTTT | TRBJ1-1 | many | TRBV9 | NA
CAWSQGLGSYEQYF | TGTGCCTGGAGTCAGGGTCTCGGGTCCTACGAGCAGTACTTC | TRBJ2-7 | NA | TRBV30 | NA
CASSELGDSGANVLTF | TGTGCCAGCAGTGAACTAGGAGACTCTGGGGCCAACGTCCTGACTTTC | TRBJ2-6 | NA | TRBV25-1 | NA
CASSSTRLAGQETQYF | TGTGCCAGCAGCTCCACCCGACTAGCGGGTCAAGAGACCCAGTACTTC | TRBJ2-5 | NA | TRBV28 | TRBD2
CSVVLAGVPYNEQFF | TGCAGCGTAGTACTAGCGGGAGTCCCCTACAATGAGCAGTTCTTC | TRBJ2-1 | NA | TRBV29-1 | TRBD2
CASSLRREGVGEQFF | TGTGCCAGCAGCTTACGGCGGGAGGGAGTGGGTGAGCAGTTCTTC | TRBJ2-1 | once | TRBV7-3 | TRBD2
CASSPATNTGELFF | TGTGCCAGCTCCCCAGCGACGAACACCGGGGAGCTGTTTTTT | TRBJ2-2 | NA | TRBV18 | NA